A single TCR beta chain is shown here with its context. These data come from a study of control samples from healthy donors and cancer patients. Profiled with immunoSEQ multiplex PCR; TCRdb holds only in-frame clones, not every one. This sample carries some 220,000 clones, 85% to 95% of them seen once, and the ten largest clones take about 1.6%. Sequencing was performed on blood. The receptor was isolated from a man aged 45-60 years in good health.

This chain's CDR3 is CASSLKDEQYF. DNA for the CDR3: TGTGCCAGCAGCCTAAAGGACGAGCAGTACTTC. This sequence joins TRBV7-2 and TRBJ2-7; D is ambiguous. This CDR3 is 11 amino acids long. CDR1 is SGHTA, CDR2 FQGNSA, per germline. With 5 bases removed from V and 5 bases from J, the gap between germline ends came to 7 bases.